The rows below give T cell receptor beta chains drawn from one sample of a study of identical twins. Each CDR3 protein gets one entry after TCRdb re-called the 5' RACE reads with MiXCR. This sample yields about 530,000 distinct CDR3 sequences, of which over 12% are seen a single time; about 0.47% belongs to the top ten. The same data also contributed to another study, on yellow fever vaccine responses in identical twins.

The sequencing input was CD4+ T cells sorted from blood. Receptors originate from a woman between 18 and 29 years old in good health. CDR3s include the opening cysteine and the closing phenylalanine or tryptophan.

v_call: TRBV2
j_call: TRBJ2-3
cdr3_aa: CASSSEAGVVGDTQYF

v_call: TRBV7-9
j_call: -
cdr3_aa: CASSTRETQFF

v_call: TRBV2
j_call: TRBJ2-5
cdr3_aa: CASSEDFSGGETQYF

v_call: TRBV20-1
j_call: TRBJ2-3
cdr3_aa: CSARLLAVWTDTQYF

v_call: TRBV3-1
j_call: TRBJ1-1
cdr3_aa: CASSQDLQTGVAFF

v_call: TRBV11-2
j_call: TRBJ2-5
cdr3_aa: CASSLVGTGGFFSGREETQYF

v_call: TRBV20-1
j_call: TRBJ2-2
cdr3_aa: CSAPDRGIANTGELFF

v_call: TRBV18
j_call: TRBJ2-2
cdr3_aa: CASSPRERNTGELFF

v_call: TRBV5-5
j_call: TRBJ2-2
cdr3_aa: CASSPTQGLNTGELFF

v_call: TRBV14
j_call: TRBJ2-2
cdr3_aa: CASSQRWPPDRGELFF

v_call: TRBV5-1
j_call: TRBJ2-3
cdr3_aa: CASSSTGVASDTQYF

v_call: TRBV10-3
j_call: TRBJ2-1
cdr3_aa: CAISLRQGMPGNEQFF

v_call: TRBV7-9
j_call: TRBJ2-3
cdr3_aa: CASSRRPSGTSTDTQYF

v_call: TRBV20-1
j_call: TRBJ1-1
cdr3_aa: CSARVWQMNTEAFF

v_call: TRBV6-2/TRBV6-3
j_call: TRBJ1-5
cdr3_aa: CASSYSRTNQPQHF

v_call: TRBV12-3/TRBV12-4
j_call: TRBJ1-2
cdr3_aa: CASSLGTEPNYGYTF

v_call: TRBV20-1
j_call: TRBJ1-5
cdr3_aa: CSAAQPGQGGNQPQHF

v_call: TRBV10-3
j_call: TRBJ2-1
cdr3_aa: CAISERAYEQFF

v_call: TRBV12-3/TRBV12-4
j_call: TRBJ2-7
cdr3_aa: CASSSGMVSLHF

v_call: TRBV7-6
j_call: TRBJ2-7
cdr3_aa: CASSLGGQRYEQYF

v_call: TRBV10-3
j_call: TRBJ1-1
cdr3_aa: CAISDRTGGTEAFF

v_call: TRBV5-1
j_call: TRBJ1-5
cdr3_aa: CASSAGTGVTQPQHF

v_call: TRBV29-1
j_call: TRBJ1-2
cdr3_aa: CSVDSPYPHLTF

v_call: TRBV6-5
j_call: TRBJ2-6
cdr3_aa: CASSYTISGANVLTF

v_call: TRBV12-3/TRBV12-4
j_call: TRBJ2-7
cdr3_aa: CASSFAGTGGYEQYF

v_call: TRBV20-1
j_call: TRBJ2-2
cdr3_aa: CSARVGVGMTGELFF

v_call: TRBV4-1
j_call: TRBJ2-1
cdr3_aa: CASSPWTSPINEQFF

v_call: TRBV6-1
j_call: TRBJ2-2
cdr3_aa: CASSRQKGLAVNTGELFF

v_call: TRBV15
j_call: TRBJ1-2
cdr3_aa: CATQGQGSYGYTF

v_call: TRBV14
j_call: TRBJ2-1
cdr3_aa: CASSQGPGIPANNEQFF

v_call: TRBV12-3/TRBV12-4
j_call: TRBJ2-1
cdr3_aa: CASSTGQKSYNEQFF

v_call: TRBV20-1
j_call: TRBJ2-1
cdr3_aa: CSARGQGQGINEQFF

v_call: TRBV24-1
j_call: TRBJ2-3
cdr3_aa: CATSDFKGGTGFTDTQYF

v_call: TRBV7-9
j_call: TRBJ1-5
cdr3_aa: CASSSGQGFSNQPQHF

v_call: TRBV6-8
j_call: TRBJ2-3
cdr3_aa: CASRTGIRRTDTQYF

v_call: TRBV28
j_call: TRBJ2-1
cdr3_aa: CASSTSGGVYNEQFF

v_call: TRBV24-1
j_call: TRBJ2-6
cdr3_aa: CATSESGTGWAGANVLTF

v_call: TRBV7-3
j_call: TRBJ2-3
cdr3_aa: CASSLQGTGTQYF

v_call: TRBV27
j_call: TRBJ2-1
cdr3_aa: CASSLSGQPYNEQFF

v_call: TRBV12-3/TRBV12-4
j_call: TRBJ2-1
cdr3_aa: CASSFGGSNEQFF

v_call: TRBV14
j_call: TRBJ1-1
cdr3_aa: CASRSGGHLNTEAFF

v_call: TRBV5-1
j_call: TRBJ2-1
cdr3_aa: CASSPGQGSSYNEQFF

v_call: TRBV6-5
j_call: TRBJ1-1
cdr3_aa: CASSSTGTGLGNTEAFF

v_call: TRBV14
j_call: TRBJ2-3
cdr3_aa: CASSQSYTQYF

v_call: TRBV21-1
j_call: TRBJ2-5
cdr3_aa: CASSKGQVSGSLETQYF

v_call: TRBV15
j_call: TRBJ2-2
cdr3_aa: CATRESQRNTGELFF

v_call: TRBV20-1
j_call: TRBJ2-3
cdr3_aa: CSARGQTTSTDTQYF

v_call: TRBV5-6
j_call: TRBJ2-1
cdr3_aa: CASSRGVNNEQFF

v_call: TRBV24-1
j_call: TRBJ1-5
cdr3_aa: CATSDGDRGYQPQHF

v_call: TRBV29-1
j_call: TRBJ2-1
cdr3_aa: CSVNGGPSYNEQFF

v_call: TRBV6-5
j_call: TRBJ1-1
cdr3_aa: CASSYEAPLNTEAFF

v_call: TRBV24-1
j_call: TRBJ2-1
cdr3_aa: CATSGRSRGSSYNEQFF

v_call: TRBV27
j_call: TRBJ2-1
cdr3_aa: CASSLGVLSYNEQFF